This T cell receptor beta chain derives from a study of Ad26.COV2.S vaccination and SARS-CoV-2 variants. Measured with immunoSEQ multiplex PCR; TCRdb has only the in-frame clones, and not every one. The sample contains roughly 92,000 clones, approximately 77% of which appear only once. Study-level points and caveats: A substantial breadth of spike-specific CD8+ and CD4+ T cell responses after vaccination has been reported. People who got the vaccine or the placebo had similar non-spike TCR breadth.

The CDR3 totals 16 residues. Concerning this clone itself: What it binds is unknown.

The V and J genes are TRBV12-2 and TRBJ2-7; the table names TRBD2, a call not compared with the DNA. TRBV12-2 is termed a pseudogene. This sequence originates from a human donor who had recovered from COVID-19. Sequenced here: peripheral blood, sampled after recovery from COVID-19. The CDR3, as DNA: TGTGCAAGTCGCTTAGCGAGGTTATCCTTAACCTACGAGCAGTACTTC. This gives the protein CASRLARLSLTYEQYF.